Given below is one TCR beta chain in context. The data are from a study of blood T cell repertoires in COVID-19. Turning to the study itself: Whether acute or convalescent, the COVID-19 samples came from the United States, Italy and Spain. In each case, the material was cDNA or gDNA derived from T cells, B-cell-depleted T cells, or PBMCs.

The CDR3 totals 15 residues. Trimming left V 6 bases short and J 0 bases short, with 11 bases between. Germline lookup yields CDR1 ENHRY and CDR2 SYGVKD. In the source study's methods: Reference gene primers were amplified, and this amplification served to estimate nucleated cell counts. TCRdb's copy holds only in-frame clones and misses some; the assay was immunoSEQ multiplex PCR. The DNA gave D and trimming, while V, J and clone size come from that table. Here the sample spans a few hundred thousand clones, about 88% being singletons. J is TRBJ2-2 and V is TRBV10-3, with D possibly matching TRBD1 (6 bases). The receptor was isolated from a man between 18 and 29 years old with active or convalescent COVID-19. The source material was peripheral blood. The chain's CDR3 is CAISPGVTNTGELFF. The CDR3 coding sequence is TGTGCCATCAGCCCAGGGGTCACGAACACCGGGGAGCTGTTTTTT.